This T cell receptor beta chain was sequenced during a study of T cell responses to AZD1222 COVID-19 vaccine. Regarding the study as a whole: Repertoires were collected only later (after the peak T cell response had occurred).

With 4 bases clipped from V and 8 bases from J, the junction kept 6 bases outside the gene matches. The CDR3 sequence is 14 residues long. The germline V gene encodes CDR1 SGHAT and CDR2 FQNNGV. On this clone: Its antigen is as yet unknown.

Some clones are missing from TCRdb's copy, which holds only in-frame ones; the method was immunoSEQ multiplex PCR. Seen here are approximately 180,000 clones, 85% to 90% observed once, and the top ten hold around 4.5%. This specimen consisted of peripheral blood, obtained 28 days after the second dose of the MenACWY control vaccine. The chain combines TRBV11-2 with TRBJ2-4; 9 nucleotides line up with TRBD1. The origin of this receptor is an adult who received the MenACWY meningococcal vaccine as a control. This chain's CDR3 is CASSSPGQGDIQYF. The CDR3 nucleotides read TGTGCCAGCAGCTCACCGGGACAGGGAGACATTCAGTACTTC.